The 14 T cell receptor beta chains listed next were all sequenced from one sample in a study of technical replicates of blood from several donors. The method was immunoSEQ multiplex PCR; TCRdb's version includes in-frame clones alone and lacks a portion of them. This repertoire shows under 95,000 clones, 85% to 95% found once; its top ten account for approximately 0.27%. The sequencing sample was made of T cells isolated from PBMCs. These receptor sequences come from a human donor in good health.

This chain uses TRBV4-1 with TRBJ1-1; 7 nucleotides line up with TRBD1. There are 16 residues in the CDR3. V was clipped by 6 bases and J by 0 bases; unmatched bases: 10. The germline V gene has CDR1 MGHRA and CDR2 YSYEKL. CDR3 nucleotides: TGCGCCAGCAGTCCGACAGGGCCGGAAATGAACACTGAAGCTTTCTTT. Protein product: CASSPTGPEMNTEAFF.

V is TRBV10-1 and J is TRBJ2-1; TRBD2 matches at 13 bases. V lost 1 base to trimming and J lost 4 bases; unmatched junction nucleotides: 7. Germline V gene lookup returns CDR1 WNHNN and CDR2 SYGVQD (reference sequence). The CDR3 extends over 18 amino acids. CDR3 sequence (DNA): TGCGCCAGCAGTGAGTTGGGACTAGCGGGAATTAGGTACAATGAGCAGTTCTTC. Encoded protein: CASSELGLAGIRYNEQFF.

The CDR3 spells CASSEESGYGNTIYF. DNA of the CDR3: TGTGCCAGCAGTGAAGAATCAGGGTATGGAAACACCATATATTTT. The genes are TRBV2 and TRBJ1-3; a weak D match, TRBD1 (5 bases). Germline values: CDR1 SNHLY, CDR2 FYNNEI. There are 15 residues in the CDR3. V dropped 1 base and J dropped 3 bases, with 10 bases sitting between them.

This chain connects TRBV7-9 to TRBJ2-7, with TRBD2 as a possible D gene (5 bases). This CDR3 spans 15 amino acids. The germline gives CDR1 SEHNR, CDR2 FQNEAQ (reference sequence). V was trimmed by 5 bases and J by 2 bases, leaving 16 bases between them. CDR3 bases: TGTGCCAGCAGCGTCCTAGCCAGATTCACCTACGAGCAGTACTTC. Encoded protein: CASSVLARFTYEQYF.

The chain is built from TRBV7-3 and TRBJ2-1, with 7 bases fitting TRBD2. V dropped 3 bases and J dropped 2; count of bases not matched to a gene: 4. The CDR3 length is 15 residues. The V gene's germline CDR1 is SGHTA and CDR2 FQGTGA. CDR3 residues: CASSLSGATYNEQFF. The CDR3 DNA reads as TGTGCCAGCAGCTTGAGCGGGGCCACCTACAATGAGCAGTTCTTC.

Regarding this clone: An end of the junction differs from the germline gene, which may be a read error. The J gene is TRBJ2-1, the V gene TRBV7-2; D might be TRBD1 (5 bases). Germline CDR1 is SGHTA and CDR2 is FQGNSA. This CDR3 has 12 amino acids. The CDR3 DNA is TGTGCCAGCAGCTTAGGGGTAGACAGATCGGTCTTC. Residues: CASSLGVDRSVF.

The chain couples TRBV15 to TRBJ2-5; D ambiguous. V gave up 3 bases and J gave up 2 bases, with 4 bases separating them. Germline-derived CDR1 and CDR2 are LNHNV and YYDKDF (reference sequence). There are 12 residues in the CDR3. CDR3 region: CATSRAQETQYF. For the CDR3, the DNA is TGTGCCACCAGCAGGGCTCAAGAGACCCAGTACTTC.

V is TRBV9 and J is TRBJ2-7, with TRBD2 as a possible D gene (7 bases). V was trimmed by 0 bases and J by 2 bases, leaving 12 bases between them. This CDR3 has 15 amino acids. Germline V CDR1 and CDR2: SGDLS, YYNGEE. CDR3 nucleotides: TGTGCCAGCAGCGTAGCTGAGGGGGGGCCCTACGAGCAGTACTTC. It encodes CASSVAEGGPYEQYF. Looking up the rest from reference TRBV9 and TRBJ2-7 gives the full variable domain: DSGVTQTPKHLITATGQRVTLRCSPRSGDLSVYWYQQSLDQGLQFLIQYYNGEERAKGNILERFSAQQFPDLHSELNLSSLELGDSALYFCASSVAEGGPYEQYFGPGTRLTVT.

The V and J genes are TRBV14 and TRBJ1-1; D not resolved. The V end was cut by 1 base, the J end by 6 bases, with 6 bases between. The CDR3 consists of 12 residues. Germline CDR1 SGHDN, CDR2 FVKESK. The CDR3 protein is CASSQVLSEAFF. CDR3 nucleotide sequence: TGTGCCAGCAGCCAAGTATTATCTGAAGCTTTCTTT.

The chain joins TRBV5-1 to TRBJ1-2; D is undetermined. The V end lost 4 bases, the J end lost 0 bases, and 10 bases lay between the germline ends. The CDR3 totals 14 residues. CDR1 is SGHRS and CDR2 is YFSETQ in the germline V gene. CDR3 protein: CASSVGVSNYGYTF. CDR3 in DNA: TGCGCCAGCAGCGTCGGAGTGTCTAACTATGGCTACACCTTC.

This rearrangement joins TRBV29-1 to TRBJ2-7; 8 positions agree with TRBD2. V shed 3 bases and J 3 bases; nucleotides not matched to a gene: 7. From germline, CDR1 is SQVTM and CDR2 ANQGSEA. The CDR3 runs to 14 residues. The CDR3 is CSVDVGLGNYEQYF. The CDR3 DNA reads as TGCAGCGTTGATGTGGGACTAGGTAACTACGAGCAGTACTTC.

J is TRBJ1-1 and V is TRBV19; 9 positions match TRBD1. CDR1 and CDR2 (germline): LNHDA, SQIVND (reference sequence). The V and J ends lost 6 bases and 3 bases, in that order; junction bases with no gene match: 17. The CDR3 loop spans 18 amino acids. The CDR3 region has the DNA TGTGCCAGTAGCCCATATCGGGGACAGGGTAGAATGTACACTGAAGCTTTCTTT. This translates into CASSPYRGQGRMYTEAFF.

The chain recombines TRBV4-1 with TRBJ2-7; 7 bases map to TRBD2. The CDR3 length is 16 residues. The germline V gene encodes CDR1 MGHRA and CDR2 YSYEKL. With V trimmed by 3 bases and J by 0 bases, 8 bases remained unmatched. The CDR3 spells CASSHTTSALSYEQYF. DNA of the CDR3: TGCGCCAGCAGCCACACTACTAGCGCCCTCTCCTACGAGCAGTACTTC.

The chain employs TRBV19 and TRBJ2-7; perhaps TRBD2 as D (5 bases). V shed 7 bases and J shed 2 bases, with 15 bases lying between them. The CDR3 sequence is 14 residues long. Germline V gives CDR1 LNHDA, CDR2 SQIVND (reference sequence). The CDR3 is CASTPEGDTYEQYF. The CDR3, as DNA: TGTGCCAGTACCCCAGAGGGCGACACCTACGAGCAGTACTTC.